Shown below are 2 T cell receptor beta chains from a single sample sequenced in a study of blood T cell repertoires in COVID-19. Assay used: immunoSEQ multiplex PCR; TCRdb lists only in-frame clones, some missing. The data show roughly 190,000 clones, around nine tenths seen once. Sequencing used peripheral blood. The receptors were gathered from a middle-aged man with active or convalescent COVID-19.

V is TRBV11-3 and J is TRBJ1-6; TRBD1 agrees at 8 bases. Germline values: CDR1 SGHNT, CDR2 YENEEA. This CDR3 contains 19 residues. The J segment lost 0 bases and the V segment lost 5 bases, leaving 12 bases of the junction unmatched. The CDR3 sequence: CASSATTGAVSSYNSPLHF. CDR3 bases: TGTGCCAGCAGCGCAACGACAGGGGCCGTAAGCTCCTATAATTCACCCCTCCACTTT.

V and J are TRBV5-4 and TRBJ2-3; 12 nucleotides line up with TRBD2. The CDR3 is 18 amino acids. After removal of 0 bases from V and 5 bases from J, the junction contained 10 bases not matched to a gene. Germline assignment: CDR1 SGHNT and CDR2 YYREEE (reference sequence). CDR3 sequence: CASSLVGRLAGVGDTQYF. In DNA form, the CDR3 reads TGTGCCAGCAGCTTGGTGGGACGACTAGCGGGAGTGGGAGATACGCAGTATTTT.